This entry concerns a single T cell receptor beta chain. Its specificity is not known. This sample is part of a study of shared clonotypes between healthy human individuals. Overall study findings and caveats: In this cohort, only blood was sampled, and tissue repertoires likely differ.

The V and J ends lost 4 bases and 2 bases respectively, with 13 bases between them. The CDR3 is 15 amino acids. CDR1 and CDR2 from the germline V gene are MNHNY and SVGAGI (reference sequence). Study donors comprised healthy, HIV-negative adults devoid of recent acute infection or vaccination. CD4+ cells yielded CD45RA+ naive and CD45RA-negative memory subsets. Method: immunoSEQ multiplex PCR; TCRdb's copy keeps in-frame clones and lacks some. The sample carries about 2 million clones, over 85% recorded once. Material: naive CD4+ T cells sorted from blood. The subset was: CD45RA+ positively selected. This TCR was recovered from a man between 18 and 35 years old in good health. The chain combines TRBV6-6 with TRBJ2-3; D remains unclear. This CDR3 is CASSSGCEDTDTQYF. The CDR3 coding sequence is TGTGCCAGCAGTTCCGGTTGTGAGGACACAGATACGCAGTATTTT.